These 5 T cell receptor beta chains came from one sample sequenced in a study of blood T cell repertoires in COVID-19. Assay used: immunoSEQ multiplex PCR; TCRdb lists only in-frame clones, some missing. The profile covers about 350,000 clones, with about 89% appearing a single time and roughly 6% taken by the ten largest. Sequencing input: peripheral blood. The receptors here all came from a woman aged 45-59 years with COVID-19, enrolled during active disease.

This clone was detected a few times. This chain joins TRBV30 and TRBJ1-2; D unresolved. CDR1 GTSNPN and CDR2 SVGIG come from the germline V gene (reference sequence). The CDR3 extends over 14 amino acids. V was shortened by 4 bases and J by 4 bases, with 16 bases between the two germline ends. Here the CDR3 DNA reads TGTGCCTGGACCGAAGACGGTCGCGGCTATGGCTACACCTTC. This sequence encodes CAWTEDGRGYGYTF.

This clone was counted once. The chain joins TRBV5-1 to TRBJ2-2, with 9 nucleotides matching TRBD2. CDR3 length: 16 residues. V trimming: 0 bases; J trimming: 7 bases; junction bases outside the gene matches: 7. CDR1 is SGHRS and CDR2 is YFSETQ in the germline V gene. The CDR3 sequence is CASSLAPSGNGGELFF. The CDR3 nucleotides read TGCGCCAGCAGCTTGGCTCCTAGCGGGAACGGCGGGGAGCTGTTTTTT.

This sequence joins TRBV18 and TRBJ1-6; D is perhaps TRBD1 (5 bases). Per germline, CDR1 KGHSH and CDR2 LQKENI. The CDR3 has 14 residues. V was trimmed by 3 bases and J by 6 bases, leaving 9 bases between them. The CDR3 region has the DNA TGTGCCAGCTCACCTCGACAGACTAATTCACCCCTCCACTTT. Translated, it gives CASSPRQTNSPLHF.

This rearrangement joins TRBV12-3 or TRBV12-4 to TRBJ1-5, with a possible D match to TRBD1 (6 bases). CDR3 size: 12 residues. V lost 6 bases and J lost 6, with 9 bases in between. CDR3 region: CASRTGIQPQHF. The CDR3, as DNA: TGTGCCAGCAGAACAGGGATTCAGCCCCAGCATTTT.

This clone was observed once. Mismatch with germline at one junction end may stem from a read error. The J gene is TRBJ2-5, the V gene TRBV5-1, with a possible D match to TRBD1 (5 bases). Germline V gene lookup returns CDR1 SGHRS and CDR2 YFSETQ. The CDR3 covers 13 residues. CDR3 region: CASSSGQQETQYF. CDR3 sequence (DNA): TGCGCCAGCAGCTCCGGACAACAAGAGACTCAGTACTTC.